The text below deals with one TCR beta chain. The antigen it recognizes is unknown. No qualities accompany the bases; no much larger clone lies one base away. These data belong to a study of shared clonotypes between healthy human individuals (dated by TCRdb to the early 2020s). Some background on the complete study: A few men and two women, aged 18 to 49 years, made up the cohort. Per donor, leukapheresis produced somewhere between about 0.8 and 9.5 billion PBMCs. To estimate repertoire size and how much clonotype sharing occurs between individuals, the study deeply sequenced the blood TCR repertoires of several healthy adults. To increase sequencing depth and limit assay-specific biases, different laboratories used diverse techniques to prepare libraries and sequence TCR repertoires. The investigation overall reported the following: Pairwise subsampling led to the expectation that sequencing depth would affect the degree of clonotype sharing among donors. Sampling was limited to blood, and TCR repertoires in tissue likely differ from TCR repertoires in blood. Because the study included only a small number of donors, the genetic and exposure-history diversity represented was limited.

Healthy HIV-negative adults with no recently reported acute infections or vaccinations were included as donors. Every donor was a Caucasian adult residing in Nashville, Tennessee, USA. In the unsorted samples, some 100 million PBMCs were counted, and genomic DNA was extracted using the QIAamp DNA Blood Mini kit. Blood was obtained by leukapheresis, after which PBMCs were separated by Ficoll-Histopaque density gradient centrifugation and cryopreserved in liquid nitrogen vapor phase. Its CDR3 holds 13 amino acids, cysteine through phenylalanine. Only CDR3 DNA remains: 39 bases, in frame from the first base. Per the germline V gene (reference sequence), MNHNY is the CDR1 and SVGAGI is the CDR2. Between the V and J ends, shortened by 7 bases and 8 bases respectively, the junction contains 17 bases. Using the deep immunoSEQ assay, multiplex PCR amplified TCR CDR3 regions from genomic DNA. Genomic DNA extracted from each cell subset was distributed evenly over all wells of several immunoSEQ 96-well plates, and each plate served as one replicate. For unsorted PBMC, 250 to 350 ng of genomic DNA, equivalent to about 30,000 T cell genomes, went into each replicate PCR. Ten immunoSEQ deep assay plates were used to sequence unsorted PBMC genomic DNA. Purified libraries were measured with a Qubit 3.0 fluorometer, size-checked on a Bioanalyzer 2100, and measured again with the KAPA Library Quantification kit. Every immunoSEQ 96-well plate was sequenced on a separate single-read 150-cycle Illumina NextSeq 550 flow cell. Turning to the authors' computational methods: Because the immunoSEQ output included only junctional sequences and no quality scores, the filtering could not be the same as the filtering used for full-length reads. Sequences were annotated with PyIR, a Python wrapper for IgBLAST v1.9, and V/J genes and CDR3 were assigned using IMGT germline references. Reads with weak V/J assignments (E-value above 1e-6), missing CDR3, stop codons, out-of-frame junctions, or ambiguous translated residues were removed. V3J clonotypes were defined by identical inferred V gene, J gene, and CDR3 amino acid sequence. To compute the percentage overlap between repertoires, the number of shared unique clonotypes was divided by the size of the smaller repertoire. RTK rarefaction, the Chao1 estimator, and Recon v2.1 estimates of unobserved clonotypes were used to assess repertoire richness. TCRdb took this table from immuneACCESS and kept in-frame rearrangements with V and J called. Such tables lack part of the clones; where checked against another copy, unresolved V genes explain under half of the gap, and the rest is unexplained. V and J calls and clone size are those listed in that table; D and trimming were worked out from the DNA. The sample records about 490,000 clones, approximately 84% of which are singletons. The top ten clonotypes cover about 13% of the sample.

This receptor was obtained from a woman aged 40 to 50 in good health. Some clones in this sample may be carry-over from other donors' samples. The chain is made from TRBV6-6 and TRBJ1-2; the D gene is not confidently resolved. The material sequenced was PBMCs. CDR3 reads: CASMHSEASGYTF. The DNA sequence follows: TGTGCCAGCATGCACAGCGAAGCCTCCGGCTACACCTTC.